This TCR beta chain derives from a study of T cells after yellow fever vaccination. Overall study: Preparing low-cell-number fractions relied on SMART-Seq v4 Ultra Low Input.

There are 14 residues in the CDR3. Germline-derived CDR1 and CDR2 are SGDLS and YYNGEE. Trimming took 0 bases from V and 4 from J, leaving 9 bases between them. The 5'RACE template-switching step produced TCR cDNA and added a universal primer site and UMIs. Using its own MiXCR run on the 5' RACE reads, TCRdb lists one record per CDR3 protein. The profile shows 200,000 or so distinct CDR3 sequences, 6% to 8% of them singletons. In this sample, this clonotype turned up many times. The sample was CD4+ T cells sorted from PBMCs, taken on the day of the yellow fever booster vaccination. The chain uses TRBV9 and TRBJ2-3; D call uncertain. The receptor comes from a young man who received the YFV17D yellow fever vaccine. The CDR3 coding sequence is TGTGCCAGCAGCGTAGCCCAGAACCCAGATACGCAGTATTTT. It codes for CASSVAQNPDTQYF. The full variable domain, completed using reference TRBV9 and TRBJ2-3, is DSGVTQTPKHLITATGQRVTLRCSPRSGDLSVYWYQQSLDQGLQFLIQYYNGEERAKGNILERFSAQQFPDLHSELNLSSLELGDSALYFCASSVAQNPDTQYFGPGTRLTVL.